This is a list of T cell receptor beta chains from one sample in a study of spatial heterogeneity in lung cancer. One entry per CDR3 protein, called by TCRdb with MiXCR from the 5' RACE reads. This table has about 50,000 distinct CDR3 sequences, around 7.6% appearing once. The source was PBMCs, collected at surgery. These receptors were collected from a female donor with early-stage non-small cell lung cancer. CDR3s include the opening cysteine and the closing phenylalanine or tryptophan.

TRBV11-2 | CASRRAPSAGGYTF
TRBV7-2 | CANSLGPRGRETGELFF
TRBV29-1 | CSVEPDRGYGYTF
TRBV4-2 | CASSQEIAGGRATDTQYF
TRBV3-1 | CASSPDRVSYEQYF
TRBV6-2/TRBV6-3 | CASRPSGGISYEQYF
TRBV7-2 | CASSSSWVEEKLFF
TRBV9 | CASSVALGQTDTQYF
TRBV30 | CAWSVPGLAGGLYNEQFF
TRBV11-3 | CASSLESVSYNEQFF
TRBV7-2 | CASSGGQGALYGYTF
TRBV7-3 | CASSHGGRVEQFF
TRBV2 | CASSEGQINEKLFF
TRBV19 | CASSIRTATNEKLFF
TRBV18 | CASSPLELNRASSGNTIYF
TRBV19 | CASSVDRAQPQHF
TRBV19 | CASSMGQASGANVLTF
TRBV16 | CASSQWEGLDRSYGYTF
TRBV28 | CASSLFMQGSEQFF
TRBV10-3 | CAISDLRGTEAFF
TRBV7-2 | CASSLGPLEMNTEAFF
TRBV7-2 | CASSLVPLQSNEQFF
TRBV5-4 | CASSEGESGYNEQFF
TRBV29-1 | CSVARDRGPRGADSPLHF
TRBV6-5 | CASSYSPDHQPQHF
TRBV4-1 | CASSPLGSNTGELFF
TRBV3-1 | CASSPRTGIGGETQYF
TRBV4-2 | CASSQVDRPYEQYF
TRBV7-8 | CASSSRVLNTEAFF
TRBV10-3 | CAISESSTAQVYNEQFF
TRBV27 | CASRGGLASDTQYF
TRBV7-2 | CASSPQWASNQPQHF
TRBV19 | CASQSPHGGLVEKLFF
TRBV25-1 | CASSSGLEQFF
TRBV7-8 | CASSLSLVSGNTIYF
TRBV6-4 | CASSDEADNEQFF
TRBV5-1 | CASSLARGFGELFF
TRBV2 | CASRTDGWGETQYF
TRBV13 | CASSLAPSSSGGKYNEQFF
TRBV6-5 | CASNLGQGYSPLHF
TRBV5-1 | CASSWGQENTEAFF
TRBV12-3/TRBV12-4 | CASSPGQGPPDTQYF
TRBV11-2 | CATNPGRGAYNAPLHF
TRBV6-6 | CASSNGGLLTYKIYEQYF
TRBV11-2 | CASSLIGTVNTEAFF
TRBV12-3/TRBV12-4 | CASSLVDAGYNEQFF
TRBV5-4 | CASSLLRTSGHQETQYF
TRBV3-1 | CASSQVRRHEQFF
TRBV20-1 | CSARARGTLPQGELFF
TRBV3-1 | CASSPTNTVWARYGYTF
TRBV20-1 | CSARGKGQKNTEAFF
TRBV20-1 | CSASRGPDTGELFF
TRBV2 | CASSGPERGLSTDTQYF
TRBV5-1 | CASRDRASNEKLFF
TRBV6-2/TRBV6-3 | CASSYSLTRANNQPQHF